This paragraph reports one TCR beta chain. The antigen is unknown. This specimen comes from a study of identical twins. Trimming took 2 bases from V and 11 from J, leaving 24 bases between them. Germline V gives CDR1 DFQATT, CDR2 SNEGSKA (reference sequence). The CDR3 has 15 residues. MiXCR, run by TCRdb on the 5' RACE reads, gives a single entry per CDR3 protein. This sample has 1.5 million or so distinct CDR3 sequences; less than 35% occur once, and the top ten carry under 0.35%. Study outcomes and limitations: Insertion counts were lower in abundant cord blood beta clonotypes, a trend that memory repertoires did not show.

The sample consisted of cord blood. This clonotype was sampled from a newborn girl in good health. V is TRBV20-1 and J is TRBJ2-5; D may be TRBD2 (5 bases). CDR3 sequence (DNA): TGCAGTGCTAGATTCCCTAGCTTTAGGGTCGATGAGCAGTACTTC. Protein product: CSARFPSFRVDEQYF.